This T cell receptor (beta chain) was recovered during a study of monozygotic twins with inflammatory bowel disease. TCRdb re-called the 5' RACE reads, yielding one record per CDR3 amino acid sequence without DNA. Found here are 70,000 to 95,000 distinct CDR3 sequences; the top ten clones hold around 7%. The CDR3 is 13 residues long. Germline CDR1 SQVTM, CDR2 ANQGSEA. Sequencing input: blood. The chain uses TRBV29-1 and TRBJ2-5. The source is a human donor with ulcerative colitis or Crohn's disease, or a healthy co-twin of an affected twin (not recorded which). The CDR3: CSVEAANLGTQYF.